The sequence of this T cell receptor (beta chain) was determined in a study of cytomegalovirus exposure and HLA in healthy donors. Broader study findings: Sequencing artifact likely explains a cluster of highly shared sequence variants. Immune exposure information comprised only CMV serostatus. HLA allele associations emerged for 16,951 TCR beta sequences in a later analysis, at 0.05 false discovery rate. Researchers reported in a later analysis that common viral pathogens appeared linked to several top clusters.

The PCR used 60 Vbeta and 13 Jbeta primers. Clones were sequenced by immunoSEQ multiplex PCR, and TCRdb holds only the in-frame ones, with some missing. This sample carries some 120,000 clones, 80% of them seen once, and the ten largest clones take 1%. For this clone: The target antigen is unknown.

CDR3 length equals 16 residues. V was pared by 2 bases and J by 4 bases, with 8 bases of the junction left unmatched. Germline values: CDR1 KGHSH, CDR2 LQKENI. The chain couples TRBV18 to TRBJ2-1; TRBD2 matches 7 bases. This sequence originates from a man in his forties in good health and CMV-seronegative. The sequenced sample consisted of PBMCs. This CDR3 reads CASSPMGGRGYNEQFF. As DNA, the CDR3 is TGTGCCAGCTCACCAATGGGCGGGAGAGGTTACAATGAGCAGTTCTTC.